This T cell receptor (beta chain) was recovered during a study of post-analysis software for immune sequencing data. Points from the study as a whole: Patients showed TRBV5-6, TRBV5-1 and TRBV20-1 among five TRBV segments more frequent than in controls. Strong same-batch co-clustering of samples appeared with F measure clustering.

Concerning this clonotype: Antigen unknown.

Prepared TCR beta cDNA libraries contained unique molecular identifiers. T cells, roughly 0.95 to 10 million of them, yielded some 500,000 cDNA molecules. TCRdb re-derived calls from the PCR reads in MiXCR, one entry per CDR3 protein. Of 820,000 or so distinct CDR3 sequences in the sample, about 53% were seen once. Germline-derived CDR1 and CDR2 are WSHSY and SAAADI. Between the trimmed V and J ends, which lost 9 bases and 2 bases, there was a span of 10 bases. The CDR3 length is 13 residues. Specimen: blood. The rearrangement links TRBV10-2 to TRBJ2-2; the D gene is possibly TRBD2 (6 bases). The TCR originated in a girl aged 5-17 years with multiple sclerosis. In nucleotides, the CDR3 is TGCGCCAGGGGGGACTTCAACACCGGGGAGCTGTTTTTT. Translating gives CARGDFNTGELFF.